This T cell receptor (beta chain) derives from a study of CD8 T cells in ankylosing spondylitis. With molecular barcodes, quantitative 5'-RACE was used to make the TCR beta libraries. Via MiXCR, TCRdb re-called the 5' RACE reads, giving one row per CDR3 protein. Found here are over 400,000 distinct CDR3 sequences, around 26% of them singletons; the top ten hold about 0.92%. The germline V gene has CDR1 LNHNV and CDR2 YYDKDF (reference sequence). This CDR3 contains 14 residues. With 0 bases removed from V and 3 bases from J, the gap between germline ends came to 3 bases. On this clonotype itself: Its antigen is undetermined.

General study results and limits: Within ankylosing spondylitis blood, a TCR beta motif made up of eight or nine highly homologous variants appeared to be characteristic. In synovial fluid and blood from reactive arthritis, some motif variants were previously reported. Enrichment of disease-linked clones was reportedly significant in matched ankylosing spondylitis synovial fluid.

The sequencing input was blood, either unsorted or a sorted T cell fraction (not recorded which). The origin of this receptor is a male donor with ankylosing spondylitis. The chain carries TRBV15 and TRBJ2-6; D not resolved. The CDR3 nucleotides are TGTGCCACCAGCAGAGATCTTGGGGCCAACGTCCTGACTTTC. It yields the protein CATSRDLGANVLTF.